A selection of T cell receptor beta chains follows, all from one sample in a study of blood T cells in healthy people across ages. Each CDR3 protein is one row after TCRdb ran MiXCR on the 5' RACE reads. The sample shows around 700,000 distinct CDR3 sequences, 20% to 25% of them seen only once. In addition, the sample was reused for a study of T cells of mothers and their children.

Sequenced input: blood. The receptors derive from a boy younger than 18 in good health. Both conserved end residues are part of each CDR3. Each record gives: V gene, clone size, D gene, J gene, CDR3 length, CDR3 protein, CDR3 DNA. A D gene is named only where the DNA matches it firmly. Clone size is stated in some rows and not others, as once, few, many or a class when expanded.

TRBV11-2	few	.	TRBJ2-7	12	CASSHRSYEQYF	TGTGCCAGCAGCCATAGGAGTTACGAGCAGTACTTC
TRBV29-1	.	.	TRBJ2-7	12	CSVEADDYEQYF	TGCAGCGTTGAGGCAGACGATTACGAGCAGTACTTC
TRBV7-3	few	.	TRBJ2-3	13	CASSPQDGDTQYF	TGTGCCAGCAGCCCACAAGACGGGGATACGCAGTATTTT
TRBV20-1	few	.	TRBJ2-6	13	CSARGPPANVLTF	TGCAGTGCTAGAGGGCCTCCAGCCAACGTCCTGACTTTC
TRBV5-1	.	.	TRBJ2-1	14	CASSLLGFHNEQFF	TGCGCCAGCAGCTTGTTAGGTTTTCACAATGAGCAGTTCTTC
TRBV27	.	TRBD2	TRBJ2-5	15	CASSLQGLAQETQYF	TGTGCCAGCAGTTTACAGGGACTAGCTCAAGAGACCCAGTACTTC
TRBV6-2/TRBV6-3	.	.	TRBJ2-5	14	CASSSPAPRETQYF	TGTGCCAGCAGTTCTCCGGCCCCGAGGGAGACCCAGTACTTC
TRBV7-9	.	.	TRBJ2-7	12	CASSQGTHEQYF	TGTGCCAGCTCTCAGGGAACCCACGAGCAGTACTTC
TRBV11-2	few	TRBD2	TRBJ2-1	18	CASSHRVGTSGGRREQFF	TGTGCCAGCAGCCACCGAGTCGGGACTAGCGGGGGAAGGCGTGAGCAGTTCTTC
TRBV7-8	.	TRBD1	TRBJ1-2	14	CASSLAGDRYGYTF	TGTGCCAGCAGCTTAGCGGGGGACAGATATGGCTACACCTTC
TRBV5-6	.	TRBD2	TRBJ2-1	15	CASTEPAGYYNEQFF	TGTGCCAGCACCGAACCAGCGGGATACTACAATGAGCAGTTCTTC
TRBV5-5	.	TRBD2	TRBJ2-1	16	CASSWGASGTYNEQFF	TGTGCCAGCAGCTGGGGGGCTAGCGGGACCTACAATGAGCAGTTCTTC
TRBV20-1	once	.	TRBJ2-2	15	CSALRPWGNTGELFF	TGCAGTGCTTTACGCCCGTGGGGCAACACCGGGGAGCTGTTTTTT
TRBV6-6	few	.	TRBJ2-5	12	CASLSRQETQYF	TGTGCCAGTCTCTCCAGGCAAGAGACCCAGTACTTC
TRBV5-1	.	.	TRBJ2-1	15	CASSLEQSSYNEQFF	TGCGCCAGCAGCTTGGAGCAGAGCTCCTACAATGAGCAGTTCTTC
TRBV11-2	.	.	TRBJ2-5	12	CASSRAGETQYF	TGTGCCAGCAGCCGGGCGGGGGAGACCCAGTACTTC
TRBV6-1	.	TRBD2	TRBJ2-7	14	CASRPGTSLYEQYF	TGTGCCAGCAGACCCGGGACTAGTCTCTACGAGCAGTACTTC
TRBV19	.	.	TRBJ2-2	11	CASSTHGELLF	TGTGCCAGTAGTACCCACGGGGAGCTGCTTTTT
TRBV27	.	.	TRBJ2-7	13	CAGSLEGGYEQYF	TGTGCCGGCAGTTTAGAGGGAGGTTACGAGCAGTACTTC
TRBV5-1	few	.	TRBJ2-2	15	CASSLVGTVTGELFF	TGCGCCAGCAGCTTGGTGGGGACGGTCACCGGGGAGCTGTTTTTT
TRBV19	.	TRBD1	TRBJ1-4	14	CASSFWTGEEKLFF	TGTGCCAGTAGCTTCTGGACAGGTGAAGAAAAACTGTTTTTT
TRBV20-1	.	TRBD2	TRBJ2-1	18	CSARAIGTSGRSYNEQFF	TGCAGTGCTAGAGCCATAGGGACTAGCGGGAGGAGCTACAATGAGCAGTTCTTC
TRBV2	.	.	TRBJ2-5	15	CASSEMFGGDETQYF	TGTGCCAGCAGTGAAATGTTCGGCGGGGACGAGACCCAGTACTTC
TRBV6-2/TRBV6-3	.	.	TRBJ2-5	15	CASSYMSGIQETQYF	TGTGCCAGCAGTTACATGTCCGGGATCCAGGAGACCCAGTACTTC
TRBV29-1	.	.	TRBJ2-1	15	CSARGAMRERNEQFF	TGCAGCGCTAGGGGGGCCATGCGGGAACGAAATGAGCAGTTCTTC
TRBV7-8	few	TRBD2	TRBJ2-7	19	CASSSPGRPGLAGTYEQYF	TGTGCCAGCAGCTCACCGGGACGGCCGGGACTAGCGGGTACCTACGAGCAGTACTTC
TRBV4-1	.	TRBD2	TRBJ2-3	16	CASSLIAGAFTDTQYF	TGCGCCAGCAGCCTTATAGCGGGGGCGTTCACAGATACGCAGTATTTT
TRBV3-1	.	TRBD2	TRBJ2-7	16	CASSQPTSGRPYEQYF	TGTGCCAGCAGCCAGCCGACTAGCGGGAGACCCTACGAGCAGTACTTC
TRBV25-1	.	.	TRBJ1-4	14	CASSDDSYDEKPFF	TGTGCCAGCAGTGACGACAGCTACGATGAAAAACCGTTTTTT
TRBV29-1	few	.	TRBJ2-7	12	CSVSEVSYEQYF	TGCAGCGTCAGCGAAGTGTCTTACGAGCAGTACTTC
TRBV7-9	.	.	TRBJ2-1	15	CASSLKQGRYNEQFF	TGTGCCAGCAGCTTAAAACAGGGGAGGTACAATGAGCAGTTCTTC
TRBV7-2	.	.	TRBJ2-2	15	CASSFTDSLPGELFF	TGTGCCAGCAGCTTCACGGACTCCCTTCCCGGGGAGCTGTTTTTT
TRBV11-2	few	.	TRBJ1-4	14	CASQTGTTNEKLFF	TGTGCCAGTCAAACAGGGACAACTAATGAAAAACTGTTTTTT
TRBV3-1	few	TRBD2	TRBJ2-1	17	CASSLLSGAGGHNEQFF	TGTGCCAGCAGCCTTCTCTCAGGGGCGGGGGGCCACAATGAGCAGTTCTTC
TRBV7-9	few	TRBD2	TRBJ2-2	15	CASSTLAGGTGELFF	TGTGCCAGCAGCACCCTAGCGGGGGGAACCGGGGAGCTGTTTTTT
TRBV20-1	.	.	TRBJ2-3	15	CSARVPRVHTDTQYF	TGCAGTGCTAGAGTCCCTAGAGTCCACACAGATACGCAGTATTTT
TRBV9	.	TRBD1	TRBJ1-3	17	CASSPLRTGTGDNTIYF	TGTGCCAGCAGCCCACTAAGGACCGGGACAGGGGACAACACCATATATTTT
TRBV28	.	TRBD1	TRBJ2-1	14	CASNGQGKADEQFF	TGTGCCAGCAACGGACAGGGTAAGGCGGATGAGCAGTTCTTC
TRBV7-8	few	.	TRBJ1-1	14	CASSFGTLNTEAFF	TGTGCCAGCAGCTTCGGGACCCTAAACACTGAAGCTTTCTTT
TRBV29-1	once	TRBD1	TRBJ2-7	14	CSVLGEGAAYEQYF	TGCAGCGTTTTGGGTGAGGGGGCAGCCTACGAGCAGTACTTC
TRBV4-1	.	.	TRBJ1-6	14	CASSQDLGNSPLHF	TGCGCCAGCAGCCAAGATCTAGGGAATTCACCCCTCCACTTT
TRBV3-1	few	.	TRBJ2-1	16	CASSQEPGAHYNEQFF	TGTGCCAGCAGCCAAGAGCCCGGGGCGCACTACAATGAGCAGTTCTTC
TRBV5-1	.	.	TRBJ2-5	14	CASRSAGIQETQYF	TGCGCCAGCAGAAGTGCGGGAATACAAGAGACCCAGTACTTC
TRBV27	few	.	TRBJ1-2	13	CASSPNGNYGYTF	TGTGCCAGCAGTCCTAACGGAAACTATGGCTACACCTTC